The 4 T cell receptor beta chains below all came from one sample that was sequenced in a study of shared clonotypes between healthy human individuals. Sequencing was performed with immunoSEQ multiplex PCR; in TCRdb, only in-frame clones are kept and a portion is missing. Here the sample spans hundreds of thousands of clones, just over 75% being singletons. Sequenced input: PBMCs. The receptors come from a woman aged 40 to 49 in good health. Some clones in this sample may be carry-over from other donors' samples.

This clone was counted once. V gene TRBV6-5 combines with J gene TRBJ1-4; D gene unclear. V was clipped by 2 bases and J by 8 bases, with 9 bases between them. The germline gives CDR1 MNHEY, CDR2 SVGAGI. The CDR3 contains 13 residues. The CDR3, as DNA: TGTGCCAGCAGTTACGGTTGGCAGGAAAAACTGTTTTTT. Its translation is CASSYGWQEKLFF.

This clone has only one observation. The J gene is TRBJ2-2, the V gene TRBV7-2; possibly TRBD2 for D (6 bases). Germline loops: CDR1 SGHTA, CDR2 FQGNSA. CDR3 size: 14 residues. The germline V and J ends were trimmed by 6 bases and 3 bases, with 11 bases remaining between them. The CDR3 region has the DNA TGTGCCAGCAGGAGGGACTGGGACACCGGGGAGCTGTTTTTT. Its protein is CASRRDWDTGELFF. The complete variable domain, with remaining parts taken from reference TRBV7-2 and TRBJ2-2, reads GAGVSQSPSNKVTEKGKDVELRCDPISGHTALYWYRQSLGQGLEFLIYFQGNSAPDKSGLPSDRFSAERTGGSVSTLTIQRTQQEDSAVYLCASRRDWDTGELFFGEGSRLTVL.

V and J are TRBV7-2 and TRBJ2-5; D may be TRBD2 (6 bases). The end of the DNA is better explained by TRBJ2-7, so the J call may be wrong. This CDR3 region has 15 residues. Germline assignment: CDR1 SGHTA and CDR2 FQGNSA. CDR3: CASSPIPPGRGEQYF. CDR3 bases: TGTGCCAGCAGCCCGATCCCCCCCGGGCGGGGCGAGCAGTACTTC.

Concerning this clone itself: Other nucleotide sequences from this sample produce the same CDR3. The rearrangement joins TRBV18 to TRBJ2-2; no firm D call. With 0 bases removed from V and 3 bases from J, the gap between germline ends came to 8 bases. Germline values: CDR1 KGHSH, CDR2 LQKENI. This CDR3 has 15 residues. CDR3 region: CASSPPGLDTGELFF. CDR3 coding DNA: TGTGCCAGCTCACCACCTGGGTTGGACACCGGGGAGCTGTTTTTT. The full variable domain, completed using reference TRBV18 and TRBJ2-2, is NAGVMQNPRHLVRRRGQEARLRCSPMKGHSHVYWYRQLPEEGLKFMVYLQKENIIDESGMPKERFSAEFPKEGPSILRIQQVVRGDSAAYFCASSPPGLDTGELFFGEGSRLTVL.